This T cell receptor (beta chain) was profiled in a study of T cells in Graves' hyperthyroidism and ophthalmopathy. This clonotype was observed a handful of times. Its antigen is undetermined. The conserved closing phenylalanine or tryptophan is absent in this CDR3, likely reflecting a read error. Per germline, CDR1 LNHDA and CDR2 SQIVND (reference sequence). This CDR3 contains 16 residues. After removal of 6 bases from V and 2 bases from J, the junction contained 9 bases not matched to a gene. Study findings and constraints: Ophthalmopathy was told apart from stable hyperthyroidism by a 13 V-J model.

Amplification of TCR beta CDR3 regions used RNA as the template. The TCR CDR3 first-round RT-PCR relied on the HTBI primer set. TCRdb reanalysed the multiplex PCR reads using MiXCR and keeps one entry per CDR3 protein. The sample lists about 500,000 distinct CDR3 sequences, around an eighth occurring once. The receptor comes from a woman aged 18-29 years with Graves' hyperthyroidism. V and J are TRBV19 and TRBJ2-2; 7 positions match TRBD1. Sequenced input: blood. CDR3 region: CASRIQGQTNTGELFL. The CDR3 region has the DNA TGTGCCAGTAGGATTCAGGGACAGACAAACACCGGGGAGCTGTTTCTT.